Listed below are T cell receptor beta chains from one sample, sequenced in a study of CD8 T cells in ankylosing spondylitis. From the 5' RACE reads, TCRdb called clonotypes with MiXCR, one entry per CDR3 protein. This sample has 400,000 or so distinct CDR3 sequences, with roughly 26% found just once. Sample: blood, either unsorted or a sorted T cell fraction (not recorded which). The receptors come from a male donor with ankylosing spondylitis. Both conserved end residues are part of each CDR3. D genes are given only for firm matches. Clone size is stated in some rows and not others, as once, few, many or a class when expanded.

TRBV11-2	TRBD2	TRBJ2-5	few	CASSPWGGKETQYF	TGTGCCAGCAGCCCCTGGGGGGGAAAAGAGACCCAGTACTTC
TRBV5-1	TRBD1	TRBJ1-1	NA	CASSFGEGQLNTEAFF	TGCGCCAGCAGCTTCGGAGAGGGACAGCTGAACACTGAAGCTTTCTTT
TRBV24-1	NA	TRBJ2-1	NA	CATSVTVGTKLGSGEQFF	TGTGCCACCAGTGTTACTGTAGGGACAAAATTAGGTTCTGGTGAGCAGTTCTTC
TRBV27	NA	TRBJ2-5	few	CASSSLGHLQETQYF	TGTGCCAGCAGTTCTTTGGGACACCTCCAAGAGACCCAGTACTTC
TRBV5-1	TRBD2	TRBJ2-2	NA	CASSLVGLVENTGELFF	TGCGCCAGCAGCTTGGTTGGACTAGTTGAGAACACCGGGGAGCTGTTTTTT
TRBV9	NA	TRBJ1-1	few	CASSVSALSTEAFF	TGTGCCAGCAGCGTCTCGGCGTTAAGTACTGAAGCTTTCTTT
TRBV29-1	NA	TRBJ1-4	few	CSVRTALNEKLFF	TGCAGCGTTCGGACAGCCCTTAATGAAAAACTGTTTTTT
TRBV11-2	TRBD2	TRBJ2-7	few	CASSLSRASGLSGQYF	TGTGCCAGCAGCTTAAGTAGGGCTAGCGGGTTATCGGGCCAGTACTTC
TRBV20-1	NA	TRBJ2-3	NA	CSAPLWGEGADTQYF	TGCAGTGCCCCCCTATGGGGTGAGGGAGCAGATACGCAGTATTTT
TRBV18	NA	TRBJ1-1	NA	CASSPPDTFGTEAFF	TGTGCCAGCTCACCACCGGACACCTTCGGCACTGAAGCTTTCTTT
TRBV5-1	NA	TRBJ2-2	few	CASSRGSADTGELFF	TGCGCCAGCAGCCGTGGATCTGCTGACACCGGGGAGCTGTTTTTT
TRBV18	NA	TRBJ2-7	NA	CASSPVDGAEQYF	TGTGCCAGCTCACCCGTGGACGGGGCCGAGCAGTACTTC
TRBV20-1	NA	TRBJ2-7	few	CSAPGTFTYEQYF	TGCAGTGCTCCCGGGACATTCACCTACGAGCAGTACTTC
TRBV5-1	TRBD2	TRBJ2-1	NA	CACSLGAGGPNEQFF	TGCGCCTGCAGCCTCGGGGCGGGAGGGCCAAATGAGCAGTTCTTC
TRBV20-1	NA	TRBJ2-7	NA	CSARERGTYEQYF	TGCAGTGCTAGAGAACGAGGGACCTACGAGCAGTACTTC
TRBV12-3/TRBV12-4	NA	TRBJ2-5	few	CASRLSGTEETQYF	TGTGCCAGCAGACTTTCGGGGACCGAAGAGACCCAGTACTTC
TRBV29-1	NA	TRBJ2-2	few	CSAGVVGTGELFF	TGCAGCGCGGGGGTTGTGGGCACCGGGGAGCTGTTTTTT
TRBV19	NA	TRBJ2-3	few	CASSIMGGTDTQYF	TGTGCCAGTAGTATAATGGGGGGCACAGATACGCAGTATTTT
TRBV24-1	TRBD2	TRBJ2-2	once	CATCDSSRRGGAVGWNTGELFF	TGTGCCACCTGTGATTCCTCCCGACGGGGGGGCGCGGTGGGATGGAACACCGGGGAGCTGTTTTTT
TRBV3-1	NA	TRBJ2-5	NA	CASSHSFFQTGETQYF	TGTGCCAGCAGCCATTCCTTTTTTCAGACAGGAGAGACCCAGTACTTC
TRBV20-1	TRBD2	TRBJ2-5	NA	CSAREMRGAETQYF	TGCAGTGCTAGAGAGATGCGGGGGGCTGAGACCCAGTACTTC
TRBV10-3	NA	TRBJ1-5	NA	CAISERPQGRPQHF	TGTGCCATCAGTGAGCGCCCACAGGGACGGCCCCAGCATTTT
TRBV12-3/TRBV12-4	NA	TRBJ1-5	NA	CASSRLDGPQHF	TGTGCCAGCAGTCGACTCGACGGGCCCCAGCATTTT
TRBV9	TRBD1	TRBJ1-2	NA	CASSPRTGVHNYGYTF	TGTGCCAGCAGCCCACGGACAGGGGTCCATAACTATGGCTACACCTTC
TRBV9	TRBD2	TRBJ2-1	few	CASSVDGGNYNEQFF	TGTGCCAGCAGCGTAGACGGGGGGAACTACAATGAGCAGTTCTTC
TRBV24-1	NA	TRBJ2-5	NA	CATSDPGRDQETQYF	TGTGCCACCAGTGATCCCGGACGAGACCAAGAGACCCAGTACTTC
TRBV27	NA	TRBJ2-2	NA	CASSLRQYLNTGELFF	TGTGCCAGCAGTCTTCGACAGTATCTGAACACCGGGGAGCTGTTTTTT
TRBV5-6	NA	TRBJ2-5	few	CASSFPAGVFQETQYF	TGTGCCAGCAGCTTCCCGGCAGGGGTTTTTCAAGAGACCCAGTACTTC
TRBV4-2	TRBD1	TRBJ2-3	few	CASSHPGQDTDTQYF	TGTGCCAGCAGCCATCCGGGACAGGACACAGATACGCAGTATTTT
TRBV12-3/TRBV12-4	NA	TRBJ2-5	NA	CASSPVLYQETQYF	TGTGCCAGCAGCCCCGTCTTGTACCAAGAGACCCAGTACTTC
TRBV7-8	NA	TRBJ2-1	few	CASSLRERSHGSYNEQFF	TGTGCCAGCAGCTTACGAGAGCGGTCCCACGGCTCCTACAATGAGCAGTTCTTC
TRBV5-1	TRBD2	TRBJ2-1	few	CASSLGGAGGYNEQFF	TGCGCCAGCAGCTTGGGAGGAGCGGGAGGTTACAATGAGCAGTTCTTC
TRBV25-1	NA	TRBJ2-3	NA	CASSNALGPGDTQYF	TGTGCCAGCAGTAACGCGCTGGGACCCGGGGATACGCAGTATTTT
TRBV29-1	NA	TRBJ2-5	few	CSVAPPSRETQYF	TGCAGCGTTGCCCCCCCCAGCAGAGAGACCCAGTACTTC